The 16 T cell receptor beta chains below were found in one sample sequenced in a study of blood T cell repertoires in COVID-19. The protocol was immunoSEQ multiplex PCR, while the TCRdb copy is restricted to in-frame clones and leaves out a portion. The sample contains just over 300,000 clones, about 88% of which appear only once. Sequenced sample: PBMCs or T cells enriched from blood (not recorded which). These receptor sequences come from a woman aged 40 to 49 who had recovered from COVID-19.

The chain uses TRBV7-6 and TRBJ1-4; no clear D. CDR1 SGHVS and CDR2 FNYEAQ come from the germline V gene. CDR3 length: 15 residues. Trimming removed 0 bases from V and 0 bases from J, with 5 bases in between. In DNA form, the CDR3 reads TGTGCCAGCAGCTTAGCCGGGGCAACTAATGAAAAACTGTTTTTT. Protein: CASSLAGATNEKLFF.

The chain carries TRBV6-5 and TRBJ1-4, with no clear D. Germline assignment: CDR1 MNHEY and CDR2 SVGAGI. CDR3 length: 15 residues. V was cut by 0 bases and J by 8 bases, with 13 bases left in between. The CDR3 nucleotides read TGTGCCAGCAGTTACTCTACTACCGGCGCCGAAAAACTGTTTTTT. It translates to CASSYSTTGAEKLFF.

Turning to this clone: Additional DNA sequences in this sample encode the identical CDR3. The chain couples TRBV27 to TRBJ2-2; D is ambiguous. Trimming took off 2 bases at V and 5 bases at J, with 3 bases between the two ends. The CDR3 has 12 residues. Looked up from germline, CDR1 is MNHEY and CDR2 is SMNVEV (reference sequence). The CDR3 nucleotides read TGTGCCAGCAGTTTAGCGACCGGGGAGCTGTTTTTT. Amino acid sequence: CASSLATGELFF.

The chain's CDR3 is CASSIATGEIAFF. CDR3 in DNA: TGTGCCAGTAGTATCGCGACAGGGGAGATTGCTTTCTTT. The chain carries TRBV19 and TRBJ1-1, with 8 bases fitting TRBD1. Germline V gives CDR1 LNHDA, CDR2 SQIVND (reference sequence). The CDR3 is 13 amino acids. V lost 3 bases, J lost 11 bases, and 8 bases stayed unmatched. Using reference TRBV19 and TRBJ1-1 for the parts outside the CDR3, the full variable domain is DGGITQSPKYLFRKEGQNVTLSCEQNLNHDAMYWYRQDPGQGLRLIYYSQIVNDFQKGDIAEGYSVSREKKESFPLTVTSAQKNPTAFYLCASSIATGEIAFFGQGTRLTVV.

V usage is TRBV29-1 and J usage is TRBJ2-3; possibly TRBD2 for D (6 bases). Trimming pared 7 bases from V and 1 base from J, leaving 15 bases between. From germline, CDR1 is SQVTM and CDR2 ANQGSEA. The length of the CDR3 is 14 residues. This CDR3 is CSGDPGEGTDTQYF. CDR3 DNA: TGCAGCGGGGACCCGGGAGAGGGCACAGATACGCAGTATTTT.

The rearrangement uses TRBV2 and TRBJ1-4; 7 bases align to TRBD1. From germline, CDR1 is SNHLY and CDR2 FYNNEI. CDR3 length: 14 residues. V lost 6 bases, J lost 8 bases, and 9 bases stayed unmatched. CDR3: CASRIDRAQEKLFF. The DNA of the CDR3 is TGTGCCAGCAGAATAGACAGGGCCCAGGAAAAACTGTTTTTT.

This sequence joins TRBV29-1 and TRBJ1-4; the D gene is possibly TRBD1 (6 bases). The CDR3 is made up of 14 amino acids. Germline CDR1 reads SQVTM; CDR2 reads ANQGSEA. Deletions cut 0 bases from V and 8 bases from J, with 13 bases between. The CDR3 DNA sequence: TGCAGCGTTGAAGACCCAGGGGCATGGGAAAAACTGTTTTTT. This translates into CSVEDPGAWEKLFF.

This chain connects TRBV11-2 to TRBJ2-3; TRBD2 might be the D (6 bases). Germline loops: CDR1 SGHAT, CDR2 FQNNGV. The V and J ends lost 4 bases and 0 bases respectively, with 11 bases between them. This CDR3 spans 15 amino acids. The CDR3 DNA is TGTGCCAGCAGCTGGTACGGGGGTAGCACAGATACGCAGTATTTT. This codes for CASSWYGGSTDTQYF.

The rearrangement links TRBV28 to TRBJ2-1; 7 bases map to TRBD2. Germline loops: CDR1 MDHEN, CDR2 SYDVKM. The trim removed 6 bases at V and 5 bases at J, leaving 4 bases unmatched. The CDR3 contains 13 residues. CDR3 region: CASSLGGDNEQFF. CDR3 sequence (DNA): TGTGCCAGCAGCCTTGGGGGGGACAATGAGCAGTTCTTC.

The chain combines TRBV28 with TRBJ1-6; D gene unclear. The ends were cut back, 4 bases at V and 14 bases at J, with 21 bases in the middle. The CDR3 is made up of 15 amino acids. Germline V gives CDR1 MDHEN, CDR2 SYDVKM. The DNA of the CDR3 is TGTGCCAGCAGTTACGGGAGAGCGCGAGTCATGGCCCTCCACTTT. It yields the protein CASSYGRARVMALHF.

This clone showed up just once. The chain uses TRBV18 and TRBJ2-7, with TRBD2 identical over 8 bases. Germline V gene data show CDR1 as KGHSH and CDR2 as LQKENI. V was pared by 4 bases and J by 5 bases, with 13 bases of the junction left unmatched. This CDR3 has 16 amino acids. CDR3 sequence: CASSLMSGSDWNEQYF. CDR3 in DNA: TGTGCCAGCTCACTTATGAGCGGGAGCGATTGGAACGAGCAGTACTTC.

V is TRBV5-6 and J is TRBJ2-7; weak D call: TRBD1 (6 bases). Trimming cost V 0 bases and J 7 bases, with 17 bases left between them. The germline V gene encodes CDR1 SGHDT and CDR2 YYEEEE. The CDR3 is 15 residues long. The CDR3 DNA reads as TGTGCCAGCAGCTTGGACCCGACAGGTACGGTGGAGCAGTACTTC. This codes for CASSLDPTGTVEQYF.

The V and J genes are TRBV20-1 and TRBJ1-5; the D gene is possibly TRBD1 (6 bases). The germline gives CDR1 DFQATT, CDR2 SNEGSKA (reference sequence). The CDR3 is made up of 16 amino acids. Trimming took off 3 bases at V and 4 bases at J, with 19 bases between the two ends. This CDR3 is CSASQGGAEWNQPQHF. CDR3 sequence (DNA): TGCAGTGCTAGTCAAGGGGGGGCAGAGTGGAATCAGCCCCAGCATTTT.

V gene TRBV7-9 combines with J gene TRBJ2-5, with D maybe TRBD1 (6 bases). The V gene's germline CDR1 is SEHNR and CDR2 FQNEAQ (reference sequence). This CDR3 has 13 residues. The V end was cut by 11 bases, the J end by 1 base, with 14 bases between. The CDR3 region is CAERGGSQETQYF. The DNA for the CDR3 is TGTGCCGAAAGAGGGGGTAGCCAAGAGACCCAGTACTTC.

The chain is built from TRBV15 and TRBJ2-7; tentative D call: TRBD1 (6 bases). Trimming pared 0 bases from V and 0 bases from J, leaving 12 bases between. The germline gives CDR1 LNHNV, CDR2 YYDKDF (reference sequence). This CDR3 spans 16 amino acids. CDR3 DNA: TGTGCCACCAGCAGAGATCCGACAGGTTTCTCCTACGAGCAGTACTTC. Encoded protein: CATSRDPTGFSYEQYF. The full variable domain, rest sourced from reference TRBV15 and TRBJ2-7, is DAMVIQNPRYQVTQFGKPVTLSCSQTLNHNVMYWYQQKSSQAPKLLFHYYDKDFNNEADTPDNFQSRRPNTSFCFLDIRSPGLGDTAMYLCATSRDPTGFSYEQYFGPGTRLTVT.

The J gene is TRBJ2-5, the V gene TRBV9, with TRBD2 matching over 8 bases. V shed 3 bases, J shed 1 base, and the junction held 5 bases outside the gene matches. CDR3 length equals 15 residues. The germline gives CDR1 SGDLS, CDR2 YYNGEE. CDR3 sequence: CASSGRGGPQETQYF. The CDR3 DNA follows: TGTGCCAGCAGCGGACGGGGGGGGCCCCAAGAGACCCAGTACTTC.